This T cell receptor beta chain was observed in a study of human CD8 memory T cell subsets. Regarding the study as a whole: While effector memory cells differed, stem-like memory and precursor exhausted T cells had similarly high diversity.

The PBMC were taken from buffy coats (from healthy donors). RNA originated from duplicate vials containing roughly 150,000 sorted CD8+ T cells per subset. Its frequency marks this clonotype as medium-sized (0.01 to 0.1%). Its cognate antigen is unknown. The germline gives CDR1 MDHEN, CDR2 SYDVKM. The CDR3 consists of 18 residues. UMI-labeled 5' RACE yielded the TCR beta libraries. TCRdb reprocessed the 5' RACE reads, keeping one entry per CDR3 protein, no DNA. This table lists roughly 3,000 distinct CDR3 sequences. Material: CD8+ T cells from PBMCs. This clonotype was obtained from a human donor in good health. This sequence joins TRBV28 and TRBJ2-5; the D call from TCRdb, TRBD1, cannot be confirmed without DNA. The CDR3 loop is CASSPGTGGSLYQETQYF.